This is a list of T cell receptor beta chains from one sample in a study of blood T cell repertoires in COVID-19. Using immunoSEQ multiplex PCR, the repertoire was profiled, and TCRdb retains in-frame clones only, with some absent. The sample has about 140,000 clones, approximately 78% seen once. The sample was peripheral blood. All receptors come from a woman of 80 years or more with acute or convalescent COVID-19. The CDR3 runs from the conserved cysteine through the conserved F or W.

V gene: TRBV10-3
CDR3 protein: CAISATDLGYTF

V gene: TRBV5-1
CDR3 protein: CASSLRGDEETQYF

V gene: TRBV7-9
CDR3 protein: CASSFDRAGNTIYF

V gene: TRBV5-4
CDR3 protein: CASSPKGGTPTGELFF

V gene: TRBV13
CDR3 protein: CASSEGADTQYF

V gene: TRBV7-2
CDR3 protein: CASSPSLAGGPKTQYF

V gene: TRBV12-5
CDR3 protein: CASGSEAGELFF

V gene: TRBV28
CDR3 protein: CASSSTESYSNQPQHF

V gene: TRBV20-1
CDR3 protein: CSASDPRAGGYNEQFF

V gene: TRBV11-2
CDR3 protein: CASSLVHGPAGRLNTIYF

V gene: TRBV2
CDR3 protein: CASSEVIRGTLHF

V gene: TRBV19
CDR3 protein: CASSIPTARASNQPQHF

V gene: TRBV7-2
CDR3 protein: CASTQIRGGELFF

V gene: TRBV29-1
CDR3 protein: CSVRGGTTNEKLFF

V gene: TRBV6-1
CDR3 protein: CAISDRLGGYTF

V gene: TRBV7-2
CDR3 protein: CASSLVGSRTPHRKLFF

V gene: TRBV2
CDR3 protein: CASSGPGGTEAFF

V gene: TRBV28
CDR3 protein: CASSLMAGLAGYEQYF

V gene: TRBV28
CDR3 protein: CASSSIDRDRGNEQFF

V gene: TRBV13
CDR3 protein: CASSGSGTSGAYNEQFF

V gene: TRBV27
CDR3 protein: CASSLFGAGGRGTEAFF

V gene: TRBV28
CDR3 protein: CASSPDPDRAGELFF

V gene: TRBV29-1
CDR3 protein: CSVRQGGGNQPQHF

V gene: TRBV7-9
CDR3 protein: CASSFLQVIPNSNQPQHF

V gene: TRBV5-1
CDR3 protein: CASSFQGFTDTQYF

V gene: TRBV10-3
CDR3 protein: CAISEDRGRNYGYTF

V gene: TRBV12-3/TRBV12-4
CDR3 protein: CASKTSGETQYF

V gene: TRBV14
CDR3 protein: CASSQARTGEQFF

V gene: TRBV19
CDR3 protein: CASSMTGANYGYTF

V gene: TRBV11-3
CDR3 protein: CASSSSGRLTDTQYF

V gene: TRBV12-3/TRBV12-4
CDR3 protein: CASSLGAVGKLFF

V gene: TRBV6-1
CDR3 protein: CASSGTNYGYTF

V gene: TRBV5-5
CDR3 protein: CASSVGLAGVGYEQYF

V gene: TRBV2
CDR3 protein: CASSEIGASAQYF

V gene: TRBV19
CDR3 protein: CASSIGQSEAFF

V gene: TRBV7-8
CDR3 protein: CASSALGGHPTGELFF

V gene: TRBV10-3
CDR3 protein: CAISRTGGNEKLFF

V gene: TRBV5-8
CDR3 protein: CASSLDGGGGNTIYF

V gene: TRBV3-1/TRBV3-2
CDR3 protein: CASSRRQVNYGYTF

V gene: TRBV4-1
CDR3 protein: CASSPGLRNTEAFF

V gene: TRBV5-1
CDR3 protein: CASSLPSYEQYF

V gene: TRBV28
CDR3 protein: CASSSRLLSSYEQYF

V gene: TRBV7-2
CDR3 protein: CASSHAGSRSYEQYF

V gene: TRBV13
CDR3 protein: CASSGLAGLKETQYF

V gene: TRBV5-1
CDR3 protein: CASSLLGVTDTQYF

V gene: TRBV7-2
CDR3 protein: CASSLVGVEKLFF

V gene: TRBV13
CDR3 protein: CASSTGLPGDEQFF

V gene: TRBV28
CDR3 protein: CASTWGLAGGPGTGELFF

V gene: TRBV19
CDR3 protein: CASSIGQGAVYEQYF

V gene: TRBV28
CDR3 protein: CASSAAGEKLFF

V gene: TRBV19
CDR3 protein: CASSIVALGVYGYTF

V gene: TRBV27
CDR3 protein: CASSPSLSSYNEQFF

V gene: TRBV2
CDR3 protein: CASGWEPLEAFF

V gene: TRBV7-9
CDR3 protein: CASSLGTRTEAFF

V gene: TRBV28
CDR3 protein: CASSSGFGVSSPLHF